The 24 T cell receptor beta chains given below trace back to one sample, sequenced in a study of T-cell memory formation after mild COVID-19. Via MiXCR, TCRdb re-called the 5' RACE reads, giving one row per CDR3 protein. This table holds under 450,000 distinct CDR3 sequences, around 22% found once. The sample was PBMCs or a T cell subset sorted from them (not recorded which). The receptors shown here come from an adult woman who had mild COVID-19 (a few samples of this study predate the infection). Cell type and time point are not known.

There are a few counts of this clonotype. This chain uses TRBV6-5 with TRBJ2-1, with D unclear. V dropped 7 bases and J dropped 7 bases, with 8 bases sitting between them. Germline V CDR1 and CDR2: MNHEY, SVGAGI. The CDR3 is 11 residues long. The CDR3 spells CASKLRNEQFF. In DNA form, the CDR3 reads TGTGCCAGCAAGTTGAGGAATGAGCAGTTCTTC.

This sequence joins TRBV5-1 and TRBJ1-4; TRBD1 agrees at 8 bases. CDR1 is SGHRS, CDR2 YFSETQ, per germline. V lost 4 bases and J lost 5; bases outside the gene matches: 13. The CDR3 spans 17 residues. This chain's CDR3 is CASSRLGQAEGNEKLFF. The DNA for the CDR3 is TGCGCCAGCAGCCGATTGGGACAGGCGGAGGGAAATGAAAAACTGTTTTTT.

The chain employs TRBV6-6 and TRBJ2-1; 8 bases align to TRBD2. Per germline, CDR1 MNHNY and CDR2 SVGAGI (reference sequence). The V and J ends lost 5 bases and 9 bases, in that order; junction bases with no gene match: 6. The CDR3 spans 13 residues. CDR3 in DNA: TGTGCCAGCAGTCCACGGGGGGGGATTGAGCAGTTCTTC. As protein: CASSPRGGIEQFF.

CDR3 bases: TGTGCCAGCAGTGACGGCAGGGGGCATACTGAAGCTTTCTTT. Its translation is CASSDGRGHTEAFF. The chain combines TRBV2 with TRBJ1-1, with 8 bases aligning to TRBD1. Germline CDR1 and CDR2: SNHLY and FYNNEI. The ends lost 3 bases at V and 5 bases at J; junction bases unmatched: 5. The CDR3 is made up of 14 amino acids.

This clonotype was seen more than once but under ten times. The chain is built from TRBV7-9 and TRBJ1-6; D uncertain. Germline V gene sequence: CDR1 SEHNR, CDR2 FQNEAQ (reference sequence). With 5 bases removed from V and 12 bases from J, the gap between germline ends came to 11 bases. This CDR3 region has 12 residues. In DNA, the CDR3 is TGTGCCAGCAGCCCAGCGAACGGACCCCTCCACTTT. As protein: CASSPANGPLHF.

This clonotype was counted between two and nine times. V and J are TRBV19 and TRBJ1-1; D is unresolved. Germline loops: CDR1 LNHDA, CDR2 SQIVND (reference sequence). V lost 7 bases and J lost 3, with 12 bases in between. The CDR3 sequence is 13 residues long. The CDR3 DNA reads TGTGCCAGTACTAGGGATCCGGACACTGAAGCTTTCTTT. Protein: CASTRDPDTEAFF.

The chain employs TRBV24-1 and TRBJ2-1, with D perhaps matching TRBD2 (7 bases). V was pared by 4 bases and J by 10 bases, with 13 bases between. This CDR3 spans 13 amino acids. Per the germline V gene, CDR1 is KGHDR and CDR2 is SFDVKD. The CDR3 is CATSEGGADEQFF. The CDR3 DNA reads as TGTGCCACCAGTGAGGGGGGGGCAGACGAGCAGTTCTTC.

The rearrangement links TRBV7-9 to TRBJ2-2, with D possibly TRBD1 on 6 matching bases. Trimming removed 8 bases at V and 6 bases at J, with 22 bases between. Per the germline V gene, CDR1 is SEHNR and CDR2 is FQNEAQ (reference sequence). The length of the CDR3 is 16 residues. CDR3 loop: CASHFFAAGVAGELFF. CDR3 sequence (DNA): TGTGCCAGCCATTTTTTTGCCGCAGGGGTAGCCGGGGAGCTGTTTTTT.

The chain combines TRBV9 with TRBJ2-3; 8 bases are a match to TRBD2. V dropped 0 bases and J dropped 6; count of bases not matched to a gene: 3. Germline assignment: CDR1 SGDLS and CDR2 YYNGEE. CDR3 length: 14 residues. The CDR3 is CASSVAGGQDTQYF. Here the CDR3 DNA reads TGTGCCAGCAGCGTAGCGGGAGGGCAGGATACGCAGTATTTT.

In this sample, this clonotype turned up a few times. The chain couples TRBV24-1 to TRBJ2-1; D is perhaps TRBD1 (6 bases). Germline-derived CDR1 and CDR2 are KGHDR and SFDVKD. V gave up 4 bases and J gave up 15 bases, with 18 bases separating them. The CDR3 runs 13 residues. CDR3 amino acids: CATSDLGQPHRFF. Here the CDR3 DNA reads TGTGCCACCAGTGACCTCGGACAGCCCCATCGGTTCTTC.

There are a few counts of this clonotype. This chain joins TRBV24-1 and TRBJ2-1; D may correspond to TRBD1 or TRBD2 (5 bases each). CDR3 size: 18 residues. Trimming took off 0 bases at V and 4 bases at J, with 18 bases between the two ends. Germline-derived CDR1 and CDR2 are KGHDR and SFDVKD. CDR3 DNA: TGTGCCACCAGTGATTTGCGGCAGGGCAGAGGGGCTTACAATGAGCAGTTCTTC. Translation: CATSDLRQGRGAYNEQFF.

This clonotype was observed a few times. The chain joins TRBV2 to TRBJ2-7; 10 bases align to TRBD1. Trimming cost V 2 bases and J 6 bases; bases outside gene matches: 7. The CDR3 is made up of 15 amino acids. CDR1 SNHLY and CDR2 FYNNEI come from the germline V gene. The CDR3 DNA is TGTGCCAGCAGTGAAACGGGACAGGGGAATGTCGAGCAGTACTTC. Its protein is CASSETGQGNVEQYF. The whole variable domain, remainder taken from reference TRBV2 and TRBJ2-7, is EPEVTQTPSHQVTQMGQEVILRCVPISNHLYFYWYRQILGQKVEFLVSFYNNEISEKSEIFDDQFSVERPDGSNFTLKIRSTKLEDSAMYFCASSETGQGNVEQYFGPGTRLTVT.

This clonotype has a handful of counts. The chain couples TRBV7-3 to TRBJ2-2; the match to TRBD2 covers 8 bases. From germline, CDR1 is SGHTA and CDR2 FQGTGA. This CDR3 is built from 14 residues. After removal of 3 bases from V and 4 bases from J, the junction contained 1 base not matched to a gene. The CDR3 DNA reads TGTGCCAGCAGCTTCGCGGGGGGCACCGGGGAGCTGTTTTTT. The encoded protein is CASSFAGGTGELFF.

The rearrangement uses TRBV5-6 and TRBJ2-1; possibly TRBD1 for D (6 bases). The V gene lost 10 bases and the J gene lost 0 bases, with 17 bases spanning the gap. The V gene's germline CDR1 is SGHDT and CDR2 YYEEEE. This CDR3 has 15 amino acids. CDR3 in amino acids: CAPYGQGNSYNEQFF. The CDR3 DNA reads TGTGCCCCATACGGTCAGGGGAACTCCTACAATGAGCAGTTCTTC.

The gene calls are TRBV6-1 and TRBJ1-5, with 11 positions matching TRBD1. The CDR3 spans 19 residues. Germline CDR1 MNHNS, CDR2 SASEGT. Trimming cost V 1 base and J 3 bases; bases outside gene matches: 11. The CDR3 coding sequence is TGTGCCAGCAGTGAAGTGTGGACAGGGGGCGTTGGTCTCAATCAGCCCCAGCATTTT. It encodes CASSEVWTGGVGLNQPQHF.

The J gene is TRBJ2-5, the V gene TRBV7-9; 13 bases are shared with TRBD2. Losses at the gene ends were 4 bases for V and 0 bases for J; bases not matched to a gene: 8. This CDR3 region has 18 residues. Germline CDR1 is SEHNR and CDR2 is FQNEAQ (reference sequence). The CDR3 DNA is TGTGCCAGCAGCTCCGGACTAGCGGGGGAGACCGACCAAGAGACCCAGTACTTC. Protein sequence: CASSSGLAGETDQETQYF.

The V call is TRBV7-3, the J call TRBJ2-2, with D perhaps TRBD1 (6 bases). Germline V gene lookup returns CDR1 SGHTA and CDR2 FQGTGA. Trimming removed 5 bases at V and 2 bases at J, with 18 bases between. The length of the CDR3 is 17 residues. The CDR3 loop reads CASSDTTGTLNTGELFF. The CDR3 DNA reads as TGTGCCAGCAGCGATACCACCGGGACACTAAACACCGGGGAGCTGTTTTTT.

This clonotype was found a few times. V is TRBV12-3 or TRBV12-4 and J is TRBJ2-3, with D uncertain. The CDR3 is made up of 13 amino acids. V lost 6 bases, J lost 10 bases, and 17 bases lay in between. CDR3 bases: TGTGCCAGCAGCCCGTCCCCGACGATGGCGCAGTATTTT. This sequence encodes CASSPSPTMAQYF.

This rearrangement joins TRBV29-1 to TRBJ2-3; TRBD2 matches 9 bases. J was trimmed by 6 bases and V by 3 bases; bases with no gene match: 10. This CDR3 region has 15 residues. CDR1 is SQVTM and CDR2 is ANQGSEA in the germline V gene. DNA for the CDR3: TGCAGCGTTGAGGTTCGCGGGGGGGCCGCGGATACGCAGTATTTT. This encodes CSVEVRGGAADTQYF.

Only a few counts were recorded for this clonotype. The genes are TRBV30 and TRBJ2-1; 8 bases map to TRBD2. CDR1 and CDR2 (germline): GTSNPN, SVGIG (reference sequence). Trimming took 0 bases from V and 6 from J; bases not matched to a gene: 7. There are 15 residues in the CDR3. CDR3 nucleotide sequence: TGTGCCTGGAGTGTACTCAGCGGGAGTCTCAATGAGCAGTTCTTC. Translation gives CAWSVLSGSLNEQFF.

The chain employs TRBV10-2 and TRBJ2-2; TRBD1 agrees at 10 bases. Germline V gene data show CDR1 as WSHSY and CDR2 as SAAADI. Trimming cost V 10 bases and J 4 bases; bases outside gene matches: 6. This CDR3 comprises 14 residues. CDR3 loop: CATTGQGSTGELFF. CDR3 bases: TGCGCCACCACGGGACAGGGGTCCACCGGGGAGCTGTTTTTT.

This clonotype was observed a handful of times. The chain uses TRBV29-1 and TRBJ2-3; 9 positions match TRBD1. The CDR3 has 14 residues. V gave up 7 bases and J gave up 3 bases; unmatched junction bases: 8. Germline CDR1 is SQVTM and CDR2 is ANQGSEA. In DNA form, the CDR3 reads TGCAGCGGAAGGGACAGGGCCTCGACAGATACGCAGTATTTT. It yields the protein CSGRDRASTDTQYF.

This clonotype was seen a few times. This sequence joins TRBV29-1 and TRBJ1-1, with TRBD1 matching over 7 bases. This CDR3 region has 16 residues. J was trimmed by 2 bases and V by 5 bases; bases with no gene match: 14. The germline gives CDR1 SQVTM, CDR2 ANQGSEA. The CDR3 spells CSVSSRQGKPNTEAFF. In DNA form, the CDR3 reads TGCAGCGTTAGCTCGCGACAGGGAAAGCCTAACACTGAAGCTTTCTTT.

This clonotype was recorded a few times. This chain links TRBV6-5 with TRBJ2-7; D gene unclear. V dropped 5 bases and J dropped 1 base, with 12 bases sitting between them. Per the germline V gene, CDR1 is MNHEY and CDR2 is SVGAGI. The CDR3 consists of 14 residues. DNA of the CDR3: TGTGCCAGCAGTAACGGTGTGGTGTCCTACGAGCAGTACTTC. Amino acid sequence: CASSNGVVSYEQYF.